A single sample gave rise to the 17 T cell receptor beta chains below, sequenced in a study of blood T cell repertoires in COVID-19. Profiled with immunoSEQ multiplex PCR; TCRdb holds only in-frame clones, not every one. The table has 250,000 to 300,000 clones, more than 80% seen once; the top ten hold roughly 1.1%. Sequencing was done on a sample of PBMCs or T cells enriched from blood (not recorded which). All receptors derive from a woman younger than 45 who had recovered from COVID-19.

This chain links TRBV28 with TRBJ2-3, with unresolved D. Germline loops: CDR1 MDHEN, CDR2 SYDVKM. The ends were cut back, 6 bases at V and 2 bases at J, with 6 bases in the middle. The CDR3 is made up of 12 amino acids. The CDR3 nucleotides read TGTGCCAGCAGCATCAACACAGATACGCAGTATTTT. Its protein is CASSINTDTQYF.

The rearrangement joins TRBV5-4 to TRBJ2-5; 7 bases line up with TRBD2. Trimming removed 4 bases from V and 1 base from J; junction bases left unmatched: 4. Germline V gene data show CDR1 as SGHNT and CDR2 as YYREEE (reference sequence). This CDR3 has 14 residues. The CDR3 DNA follows: TGTGCCAGCAGCAGCGGGATCCTCCAAGAGACCCAGTACTTC. Translation gives CASSSGILQETQYF.

The chain links TRBV18 to TRBJ2-2, with TRBD1 matching over 9 bases. The CDR3 has 18 amino acids. V lost 2 bases and J lost 3; bases outside the gene matches: 10. Germline V gives CDR1 KGHSH, CDR2 LQKENI. CDR3: CASSPYRDRVFDTGELFF. The CDR3 DNA is TGTGCCAGCTCACCATACCGGGACAGGGTTTTTGACACCGGGGAGCTGTTTTTT. The full variable domain, completed using reference TRBV18 and TRBJ2-2, is NAGVMQNPRHLVRRRGQEARLRCSPMKGHSHVYWYRQLPEEGLKFMVYLQKENIIDESGMPKERFSAEFPKEGPSILRIQQVVRGDSAAYFCASSPYRDRVFDTGELFFGEGSRLTVL.

This clone showed up just a few times. The chain couples TRBV6-4 to TRBJ2-1; no clear D gene. V lost 3 bases, J lost 9 bases, and 12 bases lay in between. The CDR3 contains 13 residues. Germline V gives CDR1 MRHNA, CDR2 SNTAGT. Written as DNA, the CDR3 is TGTGCCAGCAGTGAGATTGCCAAGAGTGAGCAGTTCTTC. It is translated as CASSEIAKSEQFF.

This chain connects TRBV30 to TRBJ1-1, with D possibly TRBD1 on 6 matching bases. Deletions cut 3 bases from V and 7 bases from J, with 9 bases between. CDR3 length: 11 residues. Germline lookup yields CDR1 GTSNPN and CDR2 SVGIG (reference sequence). CDR3 in DNA: TGTGCCTGGAGACAGGGCGATGAAGCTTTCTTT. This encodes CAWRQGDEAFF. The full variable domain, its missing parts supplied by reference TRBV30 and TRBJ1-1, is SQTIHQWPATLVQPVGSPLSLECTVEGTSNPNLYWYRQAAGRGLQLLFYSVGIGQISSEVPQNLSASRPQDRQFILSSKKLLLSDSGFYLCAWRQGDEAFFGQGTRLTVV.

The chain links TRBV7-2 to TRBJ2-2, with 8 bases identical to TRBD2. The CDR3 runs to 15 residues. The junction had 11 bases not matched to a gene; V was cut back by 8 bases and J by 6 bases. Germline values: CDR1 SGHTA, CDR2 FQGNSA. In DNA, the CDR3 is TGTGCCAGCGGACGGGAGGGCCGAAGGGCCGGGGAGCTGTTTTTT. The encoded protein is CASGREGRRAGELFF. The entire variable domain, with the rest obtained from reference TRBV7-2 and TRBJ2-2, is as follows: GAGVSQSPSNKVTEKGKDVELRCDPISGHTALYWYRQSLGQGLEFLIYFQGNSAPDKSGLPSDRFSAERTGGSVSTLTIQRTQQEDSAVYLCASGREGRRAGELFFGEGSRLTVL.

The CDR3 loop is CASSLGGRVTGELFF. The DNA of the CDR3 is TGTGCCAGCAGTTTAGGCGGGAGGGTTACCGGGGAGCTGTTTTTT. V and J are TRBV28 and TRBJ2-2; 9 nucleotides agree with TRBD2. The CDR3 loop spans 15 amino acids. Germline V gene sequence: CDR1 MDHEN, CDR2 SYDVKM. V lost 2 bases and J lost 5; bases outside the gene matches: 3.

This rearrangement joins TRBV12-3 or TRBV12-4 to TRBJ1-2; no clear D. This CDR3 has 13 residues. Trimming left V 3 bases short and J 2 bases short, with 7 bases between. The CDR3: CASSFLLNYGYTF. The DNA for the CDR3 is TGTGCCAGCAGTTTTCTCCTGAACTATGGCTACACCTTC.

The gene calls are TRBV5-4 and TRBJ2-7; D perhaps matches TRBD2 (7 bases). The CDR3 covers 15 residues. CDR1 SGHNT and CDR2 YYREEE come from the germline V gene (reference sequence). With 0 bases removed from V and 5 bases from J, the gap between germline ends came to 15 bases. CDR3 residues: CASSLVGGRRDEQYF. The CDR3 bases are TGTGCCAGCAGCTTGGTGGGGGGGCGCAGGGACGAGCAGTACTTC.

Remarks on this clone: The junction and the germline gene differ at one end; a read error may be behind it. The chain uses TRBV2 and TRBJ2-1; 7 bases fit TRBD2. Germline-derived CDR1 and CDR2 are SNHLY and FYNNEI. The CDR3 covers 11 residues. CDR3 protein: CASSATSDKVF. DNA for the CDR3: TGTGCCAGCAGTGCCACTAGCGATAAAGTCTTC.

This chain connects TRBV28 to TRBJ2-7; 12 bases are shared with TRBD2. The CDR3 totals 15 residues. Losses at the gene ends were 6 bases for V and 4 bases for J; bases not matched to a gene: 7. From germline, CDR1 is MDHEN and CDR2 SYDVKM. Here the CDR3 DNA reads TGTGCCAGCAGCCAAGGACTAGCGGGAAGTTACGAGCAGTACTTC. Its translation is CASSQGLAGSYEQYF.

This chain's CDR3 is CAWSVQGRFGTGGYEQYF. CDR3 sequence (DNA): TGTGCCTGGAGTGTACAAGGACGGTTCGGTACAGGGGGCTACGAGCAGTACTTC. The chain couples TRBV30 to TRBJ2-7, with 8 bases lining up with TRBD1. The CDR3 length is 18 residues. CDR1 and CDR2 (germline): GTSNPN, SVGIG (reference sequence). Trimming at V came to 0 bases and at J to 3 bases, leaving 16 bases not matched to a gene.

The chain couples TRBV5-1 to TRBJ2-7, with 12 bases aligning to TRBD2. The length of the CDR3 is 15 residues. From germline, CDR1 is SGHRS and CDR2 YFSETQ. V trimming: 0 bases; J trimming: 6 bases; junction bases outside the gene matches: 4. The CDR3 DNA reads as TGCGCCAGCAGCTTGGGCCGACTAGCGGGGGCCGAGCAGTACTTC. This encodes CASSLGRLAGAEQYF.

This sequence joins TRBV6-4 and TRBJ1-5, with TRBD1 identical over 7 bases. The V segment lost 11 bases and the J segment 0 bases; nucleotides outside the gene matches: 7. This CDR3 has 14 residues. Per the germline V gene, CDR1 is MRHNA and CDR2 is SNTAGT. The CDR3 here is CAFGTVYSNQPQHF. The CDR3 region has the DNA TGTGCCTTCGGGACAGTATATAGCAATCAGCCCCAGCATTTT.

The chain has TRBV12-5 and TRBJ2-7; maybe TRBD2 (5 bases). Germline CDR1 reads LGHNT; CDR2 reads FRNRAP. CDR3 length equals 13 residues. V shed 6 bases and J shed 3 bases, with 12 bases lying between them. The CDR3 DNA sequence: TGTGCTAGTGGAACTAGTCCGGGCTACGAGCAGTACTTC. Amino acids: CASGTSPGYEQYF.

In its sample, this clone was seen once. The chain has TRBV30 and TRBJ1-6; D might be TRBD1 (6 bases). Germline V gene sequence: CDR1 GTSNPN, CDR2 SVGIG (reference sequence). This CDR3 has 13 amino acids. Between the trimmed V and J ends, which lost 4 bases and 7 bases, there was a span of 11 bases. The CDR3 loop is CAWNGGANSPLHF. The CDR3 DNA reads TGTGCCTGGAACGGGGGGGCGAATTCACCCCTCCACTTT.

This chain uses TRBV4-2 with TRBJ1-2; D remains unclear. V shed 2 bases and J shed 8 bases, with 18 bases lying between them. The CDR3 covers 15 residues. Germline V CDR1 and CDR2: LGHNA, YNFKEQ. CDR3 region: CASSQLALRVDGYTF. In DNA form, the CDR3 reads TGTGCCAGCAGCCAATTGGCTCTGAGGGTAGACGGCTACACCTTC.